This TCR beta chain is drawn from a study of shared T cell receptors in the human thymus. Here immunoSEQ multiplex PCR was the method, and the copy in TCRdb shows in-frame clones only, minus some. The sample shows 600,000 or so clones, approximately 87% of them seen only once. V lost 3 bases to trimming and J lost 2 bases, with 14 bases between them. The CDR3 totals 16 residues. Looked up from germline, CDR1 is MDHEN and CDR2 is SYDVKM. This clone was recorded a few times. This same sample was also taken into another study, of human thymus T cells. This second report adds: Donors consisted of healthy Finnish infants (having corrective surgery for congenital heart defects). Corrective cardiac surgery supplied the resected thymus tissue. An apparent bias in V and J gene usage was seen in thymic and blood repertoires. Reports from related research described highly overlapping thymic repertoires among unrelated individuals.

This receptor was obtained from a boy younger than two with a congenital heart defect. The gene calls are TRBV28 and TRBJ1-5, with D uncertain. The sequenced sample consisted of thymocytes. As DNA, the CDR3 is TGTGCCAGCAGTTTTGAATCGAGGCTGGGCAATCAGCCCCAGCATTTT. Its translation is CASSFESRLGNQPQHF.